A single T cell receptor beta chain is shown here with its context. This sample was included in a study of blood T cell repertoires in COVID-19. Across the study: T cells, B-cell-depleted T cells, or PBMCs provided the cDNA or gDNA that served as material.

Per germline, CDR1 MNHEY and CDR2 SVGAGI. Trimming removed 6 bases from V and 5 bases from J, with 16 bases in between. CDR3 length: 14 amino acids. Data came from immunoSEQ multiplex PCR; TCRdb stores just in-frame clones and leaves some out. The table includes about 210,000 clones, 84% detected once. This TCR was recovered from a woman aged 45 to 65 with active or convalescent COVID-19. The chain employs TRBV6-5 and TRBJ1-1; possible D gene TRBD1, 6 bases. Sequencing was done on a sample of peripheral blood. The CDR3 spells CASSGGQLRTEAFF. The CDR3 bases are TGTGCCAGCAGCGGTGGACAGCTTAGGACTGAAGCTTTCTTT.